This TCR beta chain was documented in a study of T cells in Graves' hyperthyroidism and ophthalmopathy. There were TCR beta CDR3 regions amplified from RNA transcripts. HTBI primers were the set used in a first-round RT-PCR of the TCR CDR3. TCRdb itself ran the multiplex PCR reads through MiXCR, one entry per CDR3 protein. The profile shows roughly 380,000 distinct CDR3 sequences, roughly 13% of them singletons. CDR3 length: 14 residues. The ends lost 5 bases at V and 5 bases at J; junction bases unmatched: 10. Germline V gives CDR1 DFQATT, CDR2 SNEGSKA (reference sequence). This clonotype was counted once.

The sequence was obtained from an older woman with Graves' hyperthyroidism. Sequencing used blood. The gene calls are TRBV20-1 and TRBJ2-7, with 9 bases aligning to TRBD2. The CDR3 here is CSAARGLARDEQYF. The CDR3 DNA sequence: TGCAGTGCTGCCCGGGGACTAGCTCGGGACGAGCAGTACTTC.